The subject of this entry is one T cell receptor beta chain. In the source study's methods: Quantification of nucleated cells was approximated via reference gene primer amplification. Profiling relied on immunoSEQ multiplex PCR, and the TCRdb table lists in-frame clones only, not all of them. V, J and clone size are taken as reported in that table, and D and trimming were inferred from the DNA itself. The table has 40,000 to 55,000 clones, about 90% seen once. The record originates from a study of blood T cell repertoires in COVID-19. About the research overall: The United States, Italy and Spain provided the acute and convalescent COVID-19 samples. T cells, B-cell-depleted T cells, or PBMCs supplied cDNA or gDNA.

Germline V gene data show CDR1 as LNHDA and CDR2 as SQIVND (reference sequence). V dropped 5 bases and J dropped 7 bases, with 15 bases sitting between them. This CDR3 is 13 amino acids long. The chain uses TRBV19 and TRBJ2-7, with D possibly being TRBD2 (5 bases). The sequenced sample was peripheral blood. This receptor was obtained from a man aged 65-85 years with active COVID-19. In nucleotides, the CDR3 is TGTGCCAGTAGTTTCGGACTCACACGGGAGCAGTACTTC. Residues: CASSFGLTREQYF.